This TCR beta chain was observed in a study of cytomegalovirus exposure and HLA in healthy donors. General study findings and limits: Using the classifier, cytomegalovirus status was reportedly diagnosed with high specificity and sensitivity. Looking again later, the authors saw that most CMV-associated TCR beta chains seemed HLA-restricted.

PCR amplification relied on 60 Vbeta primers (plus 13 Jbeta primers). The repertoire was sequenced with immunoSEQ multiplex PCR; TCRdb's copy has only in-frame clones and lacks some. Among around 120,000 clones listed, about 83% were seen once. The CDR3 is 16 amino acids. Trimming stripped 0 bases from V and 3 bases from J, with 13 bases between. The germline gives CDR1 SGHRS, CDR2 YFSETQ. In regard to this clone: The antigen is not known.

The sample comprised PBMCs. This TCR was recovered from a man in his thirties or forties in good health and CMV-seronegative. The J gene is TRBJ2-1, the V gene TRBV5-1, with a tentative D call TRBD1 (6 bases). The CDR3: CASSLASRGGYNEQFF. The CDR3 nucleotides are TGCGCCAGCAGCTTGGCCAGCAGGGGCGGCTACAATGAGCAGTTCTTC. Combining the CDR3 with reference TRBV5-1 and TRBJ2-1 gives the whole variable domain KAGVTQTPRYLIKTRGQQVTLSCSPISGHRSVSWYQQTPGQGLQFLFEYFSETQRNKGNFPGRFSGRQFSNSRSEMNVSTLELGDSALYLCASSLASRGGYNEQFFGPGTRLTVL.